The rows below give T cell receptor beta chains drawn from one sample of a study of T cell responses to AZD1222 COVID-19 vaccine. The data were produced by immunoSEQ multiplex PCR, yet TCRdb's version contains in-frame clones alone and is incomplete. This repertoire shows under 150,000 clones, about 88% found once; its top ten account for around 30%. The sample was peripheral blood, taken on day 0 of AZD1222 vaccination. The receptors come from an adult in good health. The CDR3 runs from the conserved cysteine through the conserved F or W. Fields, in order: V gene, D gene, clone size, J gene, CDR3 DNA, CDR3 protein. A D gene is named only where the DNA matches it firmly. A row's size may be missing; if present it is once, few, many or a size class.

V: TRBV9; D: NA; size: NA; J: TRBJ1-3; DNA: TGTGCCAGCAGCCCGGCGGGGACGGGAAACACCATATATTTT; CDR3: CASSPAGTGNTIYF
V: TRBV15; D: TRBD2; size: NA; J: TRBJ2-1; DNA: TGTGCCACCAGCAGCGCGGGGGGGCTGGTGAATGAGCAGTTCTTC; CDR3: CATSSAGGLVNEQFF
V: TRBV28; D: NA; size: NA; J: TRBJ1-2; DNA: TGTGCCAGCAGTTTATCCGCAGGACCTCGTGGCTACACCTTC; CDR3: CASSLSAGPRGYTF
V: TRBV11-2; D: TRBD2; size: NA; J: TRBJ2-3; DNA: TGTGCCAGCAGCTTACGACTAGCGGGGGAAACAGATACGCAGTATTTT; CDR3: CASSLRLAGETDTQYF
V: TRBV28; D: NA; size: once; J: TRBJ1-1; DNA: TGTGCCAGCAGTTTTTCCCTTAGGGGCGCTTTCTTT; CDR3: CASSFSLRGAFF
V: TRBV10-3; D: TRBD1; size: NA; J: TRBJ2-7; DNA: TGTGCCACCTCTGAGTGGGACAGCTCCTACGAGCAGTACTTC; CDR3: CATSEWDSSYEQYF
V: TRBV18; D: NA; size: NA; J: TRBJ2-4; DNA: TGTGCCAGCTCACCATCAGAGGGGAACATTCAGTACTTC; CDR3: CASSPSEGNIQYF
V: TRBV19; D: NA; size: NA; J: TRBJ2-5; DNA: TGTGCCAGTAGTATCACGTCAGGGGATTATGAGACCCAGTACTTC; CDR3: CASSITSGDYETQYF
V: TRBV30; D: NA; size: NA; J: TRBJ1-1; DNA: TGTGCCTGGGGACGGCTAAACACTGAAGCTTTCTTT; CDR3: CAWGRLNTEAFF
V: TRBV19; D: NA; size: NA; J: TRBJ1-2; DNA: TGTGCCAGTAGTCCGACAGGCGCCAGGGGCTACACCTTC; CDR3: CASSPTGARGYTF
V: TRBV10-3; D: NA; size: NA; J: TRBJ1-5; DNA: TGTGCCATCAGTGAGTCCGGACAGCCAGGCAATCAGCCCCAGCATTTT; CDR3: CAISESGQPGNQPQHF
V: TRBV6-4; D: NA; size: NA; J: TRBJ1-2; DNA: TGTGCCAGCAGTGAAGGGAGAGGGACTGGCTACACCTTC; CDR3: CASSEGRGTGYTF
V: TRBV15; D: NA; size: NA; J: TRBJ1-1; DNA: TGTGCCACCAGCAGTTTCTCTGACACTGAAGCTTTCTTT; CDR3: CATSSFSDTEAFF
V: TRBV20-1; D: NA; size: NA; J: TRBJ2-7; DNA: TGCAGTGCTAGTGGGACAATTTATACCTACGAGCAGTACTTC; CDR3: CSASGTIYTYEQYF
V: TRBV12-5; D: NA; size: NA; J: TRBJ1-6; DNA: TGTGCTAGTGGGGCGGCCCTCGGGAATTCACCCCTCCACTTT; CDR3: CASGAALGNSPLHF
V: TRBV4-3; D: TRBD1; size: once; J: TRBJ2-4; DNA: TGCGCCAGCAGCCAAGATGAGGGGACCGGGACAGGGAAGGCGGCCAAAAACATTCAGTACTTC; CDR3: CASSQDEGTGTGKAAKNIQYF
V: TRBV13; D: TRBD2; size: NA; J: TRBJ2-7; DNA: TGTGCCAGCAGCTTAAGTAGCGGGGGAACCTACGAGCAGTACTTC; CDR3: CASSLSSGGTYEQYF
V: TRBV30; D: NA; size: few; J: TRBJ1-5; DNA: TGTGCCTGGAGTTCTGGGAGGTCTTATAGCAATCAGCCCCAGCATTTT; CDR3: CAWSSGRSYSNQPQHF
V: TRBV6-9; D: TRBD1; size: NA; J: TRBJ1-2; DNA: TGTGCCAGCAGTTACGAATGGGACAGTCCATATGGCTACACCTTC; CDR3: CASSYEWDSPYGYTF
V: TRBV23-1; D: TRBD2; size: NA; J: TRBJ2-7; DNA: TGCGCCAGCAGTCAATTTCGGCTAGCGGGAGGGCATGAGTACGAGCAGTACTTC; CDR3: CASSQFRLAGGHEYEQYF
V: TRBV6-5; D: TRBD1; size: once; J: TRBJ1-5; DNA: TGTGCCAGCAGGGGGGACAGGGTGAGCAATCAGCCCCAGCATTTT; CDR3: CASRGDRVSNQPQHF
V: TRBV27; D: NA; size: NA; J: TRBJ1-2; DNA: TGTGCCAGCAGTCCCCAGACCCTGCGGAGTGGTACTAACTATGGCTACACCTTC; CDR3: CASSPQTLRSGTNYGYTF
V: TRBV3-1/TRBV3-2; D: NA; size: NA; J: TRBJ2-7; DNA: TGTGCCAGCAGCCCCGGGGTCCCACCTAACGAGCAGTACTTC; CDR3: CASSPGVPPNEQYF
V: TRBV24-1; D: TRBD1; size: NA; J: TRBJ1-1; DNA: TGTGCCACCAGCTCGGACAGGGGCAAAGCTTTCTTT; CDR3: CATSSDRGKAFF
V: TRBV18; D: TRBD1; size: once; J: TRBJ2-1; DNA: TGTGCCAGCTCACCCGGGACAGGGGTCTTGGAGCAGTTCTTC; CDR3: CASSPGTGVLEQFF
V: TRBV6-5; D: NA; size: NA; J: TRBJ2-7; DNA: TGTGCCAGCACCGGGACTTCCTACGAGCAGTACTTC; CDR3: CASTGTSYEQYF
V: TRBV7-8; D: TRBD2; size: NA; J: TRBJ2-2; DNA: TGTGCCAGCAGCCTAGGACTAGCGGGTCGGGCCGGGGAGCTGTTTTTT; CDR3: CASSLGLAGRAGELFF
V: TRBV4-2; D: TRBD2; size: once; J: TRBJ2-7; DNA: TGTGCCAGCAGCCAAGCGGGGGGGCGGTACGAGCAGTACTTC; CDR3: CASSQAGGRYEQYF
V: TRBV18; D: NA; size: few; J: TRBJ1-1; DNA: TGTGCCAGCTCACAGCAGAACAGGGTTACTGAAGCTTTCTTT; CDR3: CASSQQNRVTEAFF
V: TRBV19; D: NA; size: NA; J: TRBJ1-5; DNA: TGTGCCAGTAGTATTGGTACTATAGCAAATCAGCCCCAGCATTTT; CDR3: CASSIGTIANQPQHF
V: TRBV20-1; D: NA; size: NA; J: TRBJ2-3; DNA: TGCAGTGCTTCCGGTTCGGATACGCAGTATTTT; CDR3: CSASGSDTQYF
V: TRBV6-5; D: NA; size: once; J: TRBJ1-5; DNA: TGTGCCAGCACCCAGACAGCCACCGATCAGCCCCAGCATTTT; CDR3: CASTQTATDQPQHF
V: TRBV6-5; D: NA; size: NA; J: TRBJ2-7; DNA: TGTGCCAGCAGCCCAGACGGGAATGAGCAGTACTTC; CDR3: CASSPDGNEQYF
V: TRBV5-1; D: NA; size: few; J: TRBJ1-1; DNA: TGCGCCAGCAGCGCGATGGGCCCGAGCGACACTGAAGCTTTCTTT; CDR3: CASSAMGPSDTEAFF
V: TRBV29-1; D: NA; size: NA; J: TRBJ1-2; DNA: TGCAGCGTGGGGGAGTTAAATGGCTACACCTTC; CDR3: CSVGELNGYTF
V: TRBV2; D: TRBD2; size: NA; J: TRBJ2-1; DNA: TGTGCCAGCAGTGAAACGGGGGGTGTCGGCAATGAGCAGTTCTTC; CDR3: CASSETGGVGNEQFF
V: TRBV7-2; D: NA; size: few; J: TRBJ2-1; DNA: TGTGCCAGCAGCTTTGTCTCGGGCGTTAACAATGAGCAGTTCTTC; CDR3: CASSFVSGVNNEQFF
V: TRBV7-9; D: TRBD1; size: NA; J: TRBJ1-2; DNA: TGTGCCAGCAGCTTAGGAGAGGGGACAGACTATGGCTACACCTTC; CDR3: CASSLGEGTDYGYTF
V: TRBV19; D: NA; size: NA; J: TRBJ2-5; DNA: TGTGCCAGTAGTCCAAATCCGCCGGGGAGGGGGCTTCAAGAGACCCAGTACTTC; CDR3: CASSPNPPGRGLQETQYF
V: TRBV7-2; D: TRBD2; size: once; J: TRBJ2-1; DNA: TGTGCCAGCAGTTCTTTACTAGCGGGAGGGGAGCAGTTCTTC; CDR3: CASSSLLAGGEQFF
V: TRBV19; D: NA; size: NA; J: TRBJ1-5; DNA: TGTGCCAGTAGTATTTGGGGGGTGGAACAGCCCCAGCATTTT; CDR3: CASSIWGVEQPQHF
V: TRBV28; D: NA; size: NA; J: TRBJ2-7; DNA: TGTGCCAGCAGGTGGGGCAGCGTTAGCTCCTACGAGCAGTACTTC; CDR3: CASRWGSVSSYEQYF